One and the same sample provided the 29 T cell receptor beta chains below, sequenced in a study of response to subunit inactivated influenza vaccine. Each CDR3 protein gets one entry after TCRdb re-called the RT-PCR reads with MiXCR. The table has around 790,000 distinct CDR3 sequences, 21% seen once; the top ten hold roughly 10%. Source: PBMCs from blood, taken 5 days after vaccination. The receptors here all came from a man aged 50-59 years who received an inactivated influenza vaccine.

This clonotype was found a few times. This chain joins TRBV20-1 and TRBJ2-7; tentative D call: TRBD1 (5 bases). CDR1 and CDR2 (germline): DFQATT, SNEGSKA (reference sequence). The V end lost 0 bases, the J end lost 5 bases, and 14 bases lay between the germline ends. CDR3 length: 14 amino acids. The CDR3 nucleotides read TGCAGTGCTAGAGAGCTGCAGGGTAACAACGAGCAGTACTTC. The encoded protein is CSARELQGNNEQYF.

DNA for the CDR3: TGTGCCAGCAGCCAACAGGGGAGCTCCTACAATGAGCAGTTCTTC. Encoded protein: CASSQQGSSYNEQFF. This sequence joins TRBV11-3 and TRBJ2-1, with 7 positions matching TRBD1. The J segment lost 0 bases and the V segment lost 5 bases, leaving 4 bases of the junction unmatched. The germline CDR1 and CDR2 sequences are SGHNT and YENEEA. The CDR3 has 15 residues.

The rearrangement links TRBV20-1 to TRBJ1-2, with D possibly TRBD1 on 5 matching bases. CDR1 is DFQATT, CDR2 SNEGSKA, per germline (reference sequence). The CDR3 is 14 residues long. V was pared by 4 bases and J by 4 bases, with 16 bases between. CDR3 loop: CSAIRGGVSYGYTF. CDR3 nucleotide sequence: TGCAGTGCTATTAGGGGAGGAGTCAGCTATGGCTACACCTTC.

This rearrangement joins TRBV4-1 to TRBJ2-3; D tentatively reads TRBD1 or TRBD2 (5 bases each). The ends were cut back, 7 bases at V and 2 bases at J, with 16 bases in the middle. Germline CDR1 MGHRA, CDR2 YSYEKL. CDR3 length: 15 residues. The CDR3 reads CASNQFWGTTDTQYF. CDR3 nucleotides: TGCGCCAGCAACCAGTTCTGGGGGACCACAGATACGCAGTATTTT.

A few counts support this clonotype. V and J are TRBV2 and TRBJ2-5, with 7 bases identical to TRBD2. Germline trimming cut 9 bases from V and 6 bases from J; bases unmatched to any gene: 4. Per the germline V gene, CDR1 is SNHLY and CDR2 is FYNNEI. CDR3 length: 11 amino acids. The DNA of the CDR3 is TGTGCCAGTGGGGGAGGGCAGACCCAGTACTTC. It yields the protein CASGGGQTQYF.

The rearrangement uses TRBV6-6 and TRBJ2-7; unclear D gene. V gave up 5 bases and J gave up 3 bases, with 11 bases separating them. The CDR3 sequence is 13 residues long. Per the germline V gene, CDR1 is MNHNY and CDR2 is SVGAGI (reference sequence). CDR3 sequence (DNA): TGTGCCAGCAGTGCCCAAGGGAACTACGAGCAGTACTTC. Protein product: CASSAQGNYEQYF.

The rearrangement links TRBV5-1 to TRBJ2-3, with 7 nucleotides matching TRBD1. This CDR3 region has 16 residues. V gave up 4 bases and J gave up 4 bases; unmatched junction bases: 12. Germline CDR1 SGHRS, CDR2 YFSETQ. The CDR3 nucleotides are TGCGCCAGCAGCCAGCCAACAGGGGTAACCGCAGATACGCAGTATTTT. This encodes CASSQPTGVTADTQYF.

The chain links TRBV6-2 or TRBV6-3 to TRBJ2-5; D uncertain. This CDR3 is 17 amino acids long. Germline CDR1 and CDR2: MNHEY and SVGEGT. Trimming left V 2 bases short and J 2 bases short, with 18 bases between. CDR3 nucleotides: TGTGCCAGCAGTTACGCGGAGACGGACCTCTGGCAAGAGACCCAGTACTTC. Protein: CASSYAETDLWQETQYF.

The sample holds a few counts of this clonotype. The CDR3 DNA reads TGCAGCGTTGCCAGGACAGGAAACCCTAGGGACAATGAGCAGTTCTTC. Amino acids: CSVARTGNPRDNEQFF. The J gene is TRBJ2-1, the V gene TRBV29-1; 7 nucleotides match TRBD1. The CDR3 extends over 16 amino acids. Germline V CDR1 and CDR2: SQVTM, ANQGSEA. The J segment lost 5 bases and the V segment lost 4 bases, leaving 14 bases of the junction unmatched.

This clonotype was detected a few times. This chain joins TRBV7-6 and TRBJ2-1, with 8 nucleotides matching TRBD2. This CDR3 has 13 amino acids. Per germline, CDR1 SGHVS and CDR2 FNYEAQ. The junction had 4 bases not matched to a gene; V was cut back by 5 bases and J by 7 bases. CDR3 region: CASSKLAVNEQFF. The CDR3, as DNA: TGTGCCAGCAGCAAACTAGCGGTAAATGAGCAGTTCTTC.

The J gene is TRBJ2-7, the V gene TRBV29-1; a weak D match, TRBD1 (6 bases). Between the trimmed V and J ends, which lost 6 bases and 0 bases, there was a span of 15 bases. CDR3 length: 14 amino acids. Germline CDR1 reads SQVTM; CDR2 reads ANQGSEA. The CDR3 DNA sequence: TGCAGCGTCGCCGGGACACCGAGCTCCTACGAGCAGTACTTC. Residues: CSVAGTPSSYEQYF.

This clonotype came up a few times. The genes are TRBV10-3 and TRBJ2-2, with unresolved D. The CDR3 has 12 residues. Trimming pared 4 bases from V and 7 bases from J, leaving 7 bases between. Germline loops: CDR1 ENHRY, CDR2 SYGVKD. Here the CDR3 DNA reads TGTGCCATCAGTGCGTTTGGCGGGGAGCTGTTTTTT. This sequence encodes CAISAFGGELFF.

V is TRBV28 and J is TRBJ1-1; perhaps TRBD1 as D (5 bases). The CDR3 runs 14 residues. CDR1 MDHEN and CDR2 SYDVKM come from the germline V gene. The V end was cut by 4 bases, the J end by 5 bases, with 14 bases between. The CDR3 loop is CASSWYGAVTEAFF. The CDR3 DNA reads as TGTGCCAGCAGTTGGTACGGGGCAGTGACTGAAGCTTTCTTT.

The chain uses TRBV20-1 and TRBJ2-7; 10 bases map to TRBD1. CDR3 length: 13 amino acids. Unmatched junction bases numbered 1, after V lost 3 bases and J lost 2 bases. From germline, CDR1 is DFQATT and CDR2 SNEGSKA (reference sequence). DNA for the CDR3: TGCAGTGCTAGGGGACAGGGGACCTACGAGCAGTACTTC. This encodes CSARGQGTYEQYF.

This clonotype was picked up many times. J is TRBJ2-1 and V is TRBV12-3 or TRBV12-4; 8 positions agree with TRBD2. V lost 7 bases and J lost 5; bases outside the gene matches: 10. The CDR3 contains 15 residues. Here the CDR3 reads CASKGIAGPHNEQFF. Here the CDR3 DNA reads TGTGCCAGCAAGGGGATAGCGGGACCCCACAATGAGCAGTTCTTC.

This rearrangement joins TRBV2 to TRBJ2-1; 15 positions match TRBD2. Trimming cost V 10 bases and J 3 bases; bases outside gene matches: 13. The germline V gene has CDR1 SNHLY and CDR2 FYNNEI. CDR3 length: 18 amino acids. In nucleotides, the CDR3 is TGTGCCATCAGGAAGGGACTAGCGGGGGGCCAATTCTACAATGAGCAGTTCTTC. Encoded protein: CAIRKGLAGGQFYNEQFF.

The gene calls are TRBV10-3 and TRBJ2-1; no reliable D call. The CDR3 covers 12 residues. V was cut by 4 bases and J by 5 bases, with 6 bases left in between. Germline assignment: CDR1 ENHRY and CDR2 SYGVKD. CDR3 DNA sequence: TGTGCCATCAGTGGGACGGACAATGAGCAGTTCTTC. Protein sequence: CAISGTDNEQFF.

This clonotype was counted ten times or more. The rearrangement links TRBV7-2 to TRBJ2-5; unclear D gene. Germline V gene sequence: CDR1 SGHTA, CDR2 FQGNSA. The CDR3 contains 12 residues. The V gene lost 6 bases and the J gene lost 7 bases, with 12 bases spanning the gap. The CDR3 region has the DNA TGTGCCAGCAGTATCGGTTTGGCGACCCAGTACTTC. It codes for CASSIGLATQYF.

The V and J genes are TRBV29-1 and TRBJ2-5; TRBD1 aligns across 8 bases. V lost 6 bases and J lost 1; bases outside the gene matches: 4. This CDR3 is 13 amino acids long. Per germline, CDR1 SQVTM and CDR2 ANQGSEA. The CDR3 spells CSVPTGVQETQYF. The CDR3 DNA follows: TGCAGCGTACCGACAGGGGTCCAAGAGACCCAGTACTTC.

This clonotype has only a few counts. The chain carries TRBV5-4 and TRBJ1-1, with D uncertain. The V end was cut by 4 bases, the J end by 1 base, with 11 bases between. There are 14 residues in the CDR3. Germline assignment: CDR1 SGHNT and CDR2 YYREEE (reference sequence). DNA for the CDR3: TGTGCCAGCAGCCCGGGGAATTCGAACACTGAAGCTTTCTTT. Its translation is CASSPGNSNTEAFF.

There are a few counts of this clonotype. The V gene is TRBV4-2, the J gene TRBJ2-1; 9 bases line up with TRBD2. This CDR3 is built from 15 residues. The V gene's germline CDR1 is LGHNA and CDR2 YNFKEQ. The trim removed 4 bases at V and 6 bases at J, leaving 7 bases unmatched. This CDR3 reads CASSPQREERNEQFF. The CDR3 coding sequence is TGTGCCAGCAGCCCCCAGCGGGAGGAACGCAATGAGCAGTTCTTC.

This clonotype was seen a few times. The chain couples TRBV10-3 to TRBJ2-5, with 16 bases that match TRBD2. CDR1 ENHRY and CDR2 SYGVKD come from the germline V gene. The CDR3 is made up of 18 amino acids. The V and J ends lost 6 bases and 5 bases, in that order; junction bases with no gene match: 12. This chain's CDR3 is CAISQPGLAGGPRETQYF. The CDR3, as DNA: TGTGCCATCAGCCAACCGGGACTAGCGGGAGGGCCGCGTGAGACCCAGTACTTC.

This clonotype was counted many times. The V call is TRBV12-3 or TRBV12-4, the J call TRBJ2-1; D may be TRBD1 or TRBD2 (5 bases each). V lost 4 bases and J 3 bases, leaving 16 bases between the germline ends. This CDR3 region has 16 residues. The CDR3 reads CASSYRDASDYNEQFF. For the CDR3, the DNA is TGTGCCAGCAGTTATCGGGACGCCTCTGACTACAATGAGCAGTTCTTC.

The chain is built from TRBV4-2 and TRBJ2-4; 8 bases are a match to TRBD2. Germline trimming cut 5 bases from V and 8 bases from J; bases unmatched to any gene: 11. The CDR3 is 15 residues long. The germline V gene encodes CDR1 LGHNA and CDR2 YNFKEQ. CDR3 residues: CASSWGSGSADIQYF. The CDR3 region has the DNA TGTGCCAGCAGCTGGGGCAGCGGGAGCGCGGACATTCAGTACTTC.

This sequence joins TRBV20-1 and TRBJ2-7; D might be TRBD2 (6 bases). CDR1 and CDR2 from the germline V gene are DFQATT and SNEGSKA (reference sequence). V was clipped by 0 bases and J by 6 bases, with 21 bases between them. There are 16 residues in the CDR3. The CDR3 nucleotides are TGCAGTGCTAGAGATATAACTCCGGGGTCGGGGGTCGAGCAGTACTTC. Translated: CSARDITPGSGVEQYF.

The gene calls are TRBV10-3 and TRBJ2-3; no definite D call. This CDR3 spans 13 amino acids. V shed 2 bases and J shed 2 bases, with 5 bases lying between them. CDR1 ENHRY and CDR2 SYGVKD come from the germline V gene. CDR3 region: CAISEIVTDTQYF. The DNA for the CDR3 is TGTGCCATCAGTGAGATTGTCACAGATACGCAGTATTTT.

This clonotype was detected only a few times. This CDR3 is CASSFGGLNYNEQFF. In nucleotides, the CDR3 is TGTGCCAGCAGCTTTGGGGGACTCAACTACAATGAGCAGTTCTTC. The chain uses TRBV7-9 and TRBJ2-1, with D tentatively TRBD2 (6 bases). CDR1 and CDR2 from the germline V gene are SEHNR and FQNEAQ (reference sequence). Trimming removed 3 bases at V and 3 bases at J, with 12 bases between. The CDR3 length is 15 residues. The variable domain in full, with the rest retrieved from reference TRBV7-9 and TRBJ2-1, is DTGVSQNPRHKITKRGQNVTFRCDPISEHNRLYWYRQTLGQGPEFLTYFQNEAQLEKSRLLSDRFSAERPKGSFSTLEIQRTEQGDSAMYLCASSFGGLNYNEQFFGPGTRLTVL.

V and J are TRBV28 and TRBJ2-3; D gene uncertain. The CDR3 runs 15 residues. Trimming stripped 7 bases from V and 0 bases from J, with 14 bases between. In germline, CDR1 is MDHEN, CDR2 SYDVKM. The CDR3 coding sequence is TGTGCCAGCATGCCGGGCTGGCCTAGCACAGATACGCAGTATTTT. Amino acids: CASMPGWPSTDTQYF.

This clonotype was found a few times. This sequence joins TRBV12-3 or TRBV12-4 and TRBJ2-3, with TRBD1 identical over 7 bases. The CDR3 extends over 15 amino acids. Losses at the gene ends were 3 bases for V and 6 bases for J; bases not matched to a gene: 9. CDR3 amino acids: CASSFLTGSYDTQYF. CDR3 DNA sequence: TGTGCCAGCAGTTTTCTGACAGGGTCATACGATACGCAGTATTTT.